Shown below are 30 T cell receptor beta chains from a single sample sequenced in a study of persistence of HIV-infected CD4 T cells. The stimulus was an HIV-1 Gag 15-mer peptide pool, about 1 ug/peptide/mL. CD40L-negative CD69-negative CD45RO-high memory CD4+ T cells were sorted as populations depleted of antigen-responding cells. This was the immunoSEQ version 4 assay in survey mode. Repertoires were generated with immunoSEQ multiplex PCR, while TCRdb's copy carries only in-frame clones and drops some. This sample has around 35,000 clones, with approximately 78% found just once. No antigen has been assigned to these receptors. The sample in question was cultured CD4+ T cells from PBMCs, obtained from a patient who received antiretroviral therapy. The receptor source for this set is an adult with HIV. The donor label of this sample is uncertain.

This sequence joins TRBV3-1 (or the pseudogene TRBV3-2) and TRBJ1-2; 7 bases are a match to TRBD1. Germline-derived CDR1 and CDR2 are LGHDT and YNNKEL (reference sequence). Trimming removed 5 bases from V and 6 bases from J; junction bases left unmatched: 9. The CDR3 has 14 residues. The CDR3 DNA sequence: TGTGCCAGCAGCATTTCTGGGACAGTTGATGGCTACACCTTC. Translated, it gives CASSISGTVDGYTF.

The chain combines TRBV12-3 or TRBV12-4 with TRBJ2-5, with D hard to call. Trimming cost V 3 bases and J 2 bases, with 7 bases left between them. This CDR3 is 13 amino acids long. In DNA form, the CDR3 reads TGTGCCAGCAGTTTTAACCAACAAGAGACCCAGTACTTC. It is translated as CASSFNQQETQYF.

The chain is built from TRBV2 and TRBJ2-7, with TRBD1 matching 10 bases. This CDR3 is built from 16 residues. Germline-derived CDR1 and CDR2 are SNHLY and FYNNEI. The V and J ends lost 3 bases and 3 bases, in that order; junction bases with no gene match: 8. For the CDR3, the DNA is TGTGCCAGCAGTGATCCCGGGACAGGGGATCACTACGAGCAGTACTTC. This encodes CASSDPGTGDHYEQYF. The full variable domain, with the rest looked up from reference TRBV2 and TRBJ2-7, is EPEVTQTPSHQVTQMGQEVILRCVPISNHLYFYWYRQILGQKVEFLVSFYNNEISEKSEIFDDQFSVERPDGSNFTLKIRSTKLEDSAMYFCASSDPGTGDHYEQYFGPGTRLTVT.

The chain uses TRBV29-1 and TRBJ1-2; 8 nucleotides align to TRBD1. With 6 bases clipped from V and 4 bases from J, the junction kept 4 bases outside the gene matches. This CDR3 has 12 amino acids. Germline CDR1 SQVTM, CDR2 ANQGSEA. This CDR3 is CSVQGEVYGYTF. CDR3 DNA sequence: TGCAGCGTACAGGGGGAGGTCTATGGCTACACCTTC. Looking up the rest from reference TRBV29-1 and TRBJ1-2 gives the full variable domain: SAVISQKPSRDICQRGTSLTIQCQVDSQVTMMFWYRQQPGQSLTLIATANQGSEATYESGFVIDKFPISRPNLTFSTLTVSNMSPEDSSIYLCSVQGEVYGYTFGSGTRLTVV.

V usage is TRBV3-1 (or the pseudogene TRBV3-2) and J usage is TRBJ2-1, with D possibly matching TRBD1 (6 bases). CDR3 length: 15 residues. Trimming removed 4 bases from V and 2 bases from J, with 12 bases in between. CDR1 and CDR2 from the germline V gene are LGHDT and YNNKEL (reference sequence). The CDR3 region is CASSLGTHPYNEQFF. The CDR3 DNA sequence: TGTGCCAGCAGCCTCGGGACACATCCCTACAATGAGCAGTTCTTC.

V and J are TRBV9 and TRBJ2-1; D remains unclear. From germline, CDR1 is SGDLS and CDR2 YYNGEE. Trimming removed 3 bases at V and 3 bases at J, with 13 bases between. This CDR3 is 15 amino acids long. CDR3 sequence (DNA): TGTGCCAGCAGCGCCCAAGCCGCCCTCTACAATGAGCAGTTCTTC. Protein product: CASSAQAALYNEQFF.

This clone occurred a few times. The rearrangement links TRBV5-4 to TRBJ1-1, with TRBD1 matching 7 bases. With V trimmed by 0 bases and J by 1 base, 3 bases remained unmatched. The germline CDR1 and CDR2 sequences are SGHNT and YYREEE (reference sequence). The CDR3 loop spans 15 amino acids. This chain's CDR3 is CASSLERGRNTEAFF. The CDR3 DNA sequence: TGTGCCAGCAGCTTGGAAAGGGGGCGGAACACTGAAGCTTTCTTT.

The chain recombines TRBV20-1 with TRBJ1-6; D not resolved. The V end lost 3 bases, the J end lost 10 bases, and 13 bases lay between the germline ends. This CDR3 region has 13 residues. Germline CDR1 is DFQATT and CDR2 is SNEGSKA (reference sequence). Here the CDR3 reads CSASDTERSPLHF. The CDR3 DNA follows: TGCAGTGCTAGTGACACAGAGAGGTCACCCCTCCACTTT.

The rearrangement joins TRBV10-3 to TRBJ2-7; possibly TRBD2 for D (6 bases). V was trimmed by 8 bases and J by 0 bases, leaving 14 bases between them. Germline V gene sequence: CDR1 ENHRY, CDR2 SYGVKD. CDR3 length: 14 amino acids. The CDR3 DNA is TGTGCCATCGGGGGGAGTCAGAGCTCCTACGAGCAGTACTTC. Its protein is CAIGGSQSSYEQYF.

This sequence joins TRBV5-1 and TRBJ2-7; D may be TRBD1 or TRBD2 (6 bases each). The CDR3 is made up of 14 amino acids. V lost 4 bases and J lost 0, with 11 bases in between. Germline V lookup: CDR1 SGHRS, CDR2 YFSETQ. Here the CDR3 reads CASSVGGGSYEQYF. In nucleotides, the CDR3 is TGCGCCAGCAGCGTAGGAGGGGGCTCCTACGAGCAGTACTTC.

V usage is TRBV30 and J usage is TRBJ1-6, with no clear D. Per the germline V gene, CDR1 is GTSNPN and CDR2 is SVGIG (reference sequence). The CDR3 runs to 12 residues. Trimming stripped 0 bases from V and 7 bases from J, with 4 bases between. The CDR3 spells CAWSVGNSPLHF. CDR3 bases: TGTGCCTGGAGTGTGGGAAATTCACCCCTCCACTTT. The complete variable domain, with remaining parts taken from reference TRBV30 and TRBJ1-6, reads SQTIHQWPATLVQPVGSPLSLECTVEGTSNPNLYWYRQAAGRGLQLLFYSVGIGQISSEVPQNLSASRPQDRQFILSSKKLLLSDSGFYLCAWSVGNSPLHFGNGTRLTVT.

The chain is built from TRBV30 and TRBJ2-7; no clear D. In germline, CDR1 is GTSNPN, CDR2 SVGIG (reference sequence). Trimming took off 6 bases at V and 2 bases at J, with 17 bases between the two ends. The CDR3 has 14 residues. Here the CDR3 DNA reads TGTGCCTGCGCCGGGTTACTCAGCACCTACGAGCAGTACTTC. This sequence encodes CACAGLLSTYEQYF.

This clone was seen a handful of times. The CDR3 coding sequence is TGTGCCAGCAGCTTGGCAGATAACTATGGCTACACCTTC. Translated, it gives CASSLADNYGYTF. This sequence joins TRBV5-5 and TRBJ1-2; no clear D gene. Germline CDR1 and CDR2: SGHKS and YYEKEE (reference sequence). Trimming cost V 0 bases and J 1 base, with 4 bases left between them. The CDR3 totals 13 residues.

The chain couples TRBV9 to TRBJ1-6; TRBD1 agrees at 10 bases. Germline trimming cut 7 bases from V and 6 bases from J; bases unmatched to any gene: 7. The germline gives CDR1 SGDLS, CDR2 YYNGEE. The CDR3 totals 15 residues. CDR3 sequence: CASGGQGFSNSPLHF. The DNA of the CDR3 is TGTGCCAGCGGGGGACAGGGGTTTTCTAATTCACCCCTCCACTTT.

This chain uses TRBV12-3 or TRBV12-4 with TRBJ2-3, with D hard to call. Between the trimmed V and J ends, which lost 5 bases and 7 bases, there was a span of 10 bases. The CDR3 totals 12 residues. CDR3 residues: CASSPARNTQYF. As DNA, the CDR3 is TGTGCCAGCAGTCCCGCACGAAATACGCAGTATTTT.

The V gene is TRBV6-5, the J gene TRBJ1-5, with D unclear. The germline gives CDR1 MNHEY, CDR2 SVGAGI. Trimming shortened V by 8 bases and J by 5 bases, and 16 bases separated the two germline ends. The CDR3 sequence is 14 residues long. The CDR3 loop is CASEPGQRDQPQHF. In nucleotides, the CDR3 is TGTGCCAGCGAACCCGGCCAGAGGGATCAGCCCCAGCATTTT.

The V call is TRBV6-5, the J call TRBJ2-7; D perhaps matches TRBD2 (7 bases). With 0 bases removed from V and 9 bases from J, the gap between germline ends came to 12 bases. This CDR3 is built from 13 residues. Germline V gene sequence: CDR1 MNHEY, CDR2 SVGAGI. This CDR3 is CASSYSGRGRQYF. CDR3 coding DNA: TGTGCCAGCAGTTACTCTGGGCGGGGGCGGCAGTACTTC.

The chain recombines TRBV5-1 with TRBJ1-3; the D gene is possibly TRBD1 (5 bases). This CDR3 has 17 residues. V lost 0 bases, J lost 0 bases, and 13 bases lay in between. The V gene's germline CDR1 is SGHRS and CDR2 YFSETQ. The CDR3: CASSLGLRGSSGNTIYF. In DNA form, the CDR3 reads TGCGCCAGCAGCTTGGGACTAAGGGGTAGCTCTGGAAACACCATATATTTT.

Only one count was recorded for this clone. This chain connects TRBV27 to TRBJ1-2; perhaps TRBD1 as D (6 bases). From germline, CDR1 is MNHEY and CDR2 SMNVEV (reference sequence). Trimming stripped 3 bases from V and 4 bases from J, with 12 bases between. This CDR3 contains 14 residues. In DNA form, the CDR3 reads TGTGCCAGCAGTTTGGCAGGGGCTAGCTATGGCTACACCTTC. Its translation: CASSLAGASYGYTF.

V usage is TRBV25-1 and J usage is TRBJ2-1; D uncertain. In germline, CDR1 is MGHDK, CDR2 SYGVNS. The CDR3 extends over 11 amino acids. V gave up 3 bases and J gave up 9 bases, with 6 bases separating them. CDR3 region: CASSDVGEQFF. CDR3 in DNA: TGTGCCAGCAGTGATGTTGGTGAGCAGTTCTTC.

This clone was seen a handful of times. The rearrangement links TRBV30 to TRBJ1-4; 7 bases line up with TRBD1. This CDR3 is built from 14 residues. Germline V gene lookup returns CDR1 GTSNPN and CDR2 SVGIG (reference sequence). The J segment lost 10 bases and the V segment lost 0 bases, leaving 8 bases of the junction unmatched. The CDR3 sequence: CAWSVGDREGKLFF. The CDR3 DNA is TGTGCCTGGAGTGTAGGTGACAGGGAGGGAAAACTGTTTTTT.

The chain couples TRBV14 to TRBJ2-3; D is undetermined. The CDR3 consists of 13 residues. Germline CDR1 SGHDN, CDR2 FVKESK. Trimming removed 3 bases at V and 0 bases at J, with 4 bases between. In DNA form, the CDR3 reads TGTGCCAGCAGCCACTATAGCACAGATACGCAGTATTTT. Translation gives CASSHYSTDTQYF.

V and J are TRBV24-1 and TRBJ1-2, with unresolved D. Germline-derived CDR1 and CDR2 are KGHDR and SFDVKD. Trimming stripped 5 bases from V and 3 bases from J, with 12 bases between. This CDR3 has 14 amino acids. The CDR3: CATSGGGVDYGYTF. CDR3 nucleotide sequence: TGTGCCACCAGTGGCGGCGGTGTTGACTATGGCTACACCTTC.

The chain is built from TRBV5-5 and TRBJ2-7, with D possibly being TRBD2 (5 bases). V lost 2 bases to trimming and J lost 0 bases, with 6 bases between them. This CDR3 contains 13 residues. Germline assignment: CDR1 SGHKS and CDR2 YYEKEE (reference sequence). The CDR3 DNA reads TGTGCCAGCAGCTTTGGGAGCTCCTACGAGCAGTACGTC. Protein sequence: CASSFGSSYEQYV.

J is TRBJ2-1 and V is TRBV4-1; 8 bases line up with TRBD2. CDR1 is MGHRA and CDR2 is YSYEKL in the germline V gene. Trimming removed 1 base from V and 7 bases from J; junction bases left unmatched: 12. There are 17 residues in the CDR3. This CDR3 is CASSQVWGSGGRNEQFF. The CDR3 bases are TGCGCCAGCAGCCAAGTATGGGGTTCGGGGGGGAGAAATGAGCAGTTCTTC.

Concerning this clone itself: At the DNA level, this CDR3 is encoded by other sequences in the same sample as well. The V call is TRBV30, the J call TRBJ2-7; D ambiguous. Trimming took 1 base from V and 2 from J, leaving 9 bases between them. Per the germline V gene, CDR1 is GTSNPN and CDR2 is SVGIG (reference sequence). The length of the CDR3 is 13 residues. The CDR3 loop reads CAWSGTDPYEQYF. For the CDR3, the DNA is TGTGCCTGGAGTGGGACGGATCCCTACGAGCAGTACTTC.

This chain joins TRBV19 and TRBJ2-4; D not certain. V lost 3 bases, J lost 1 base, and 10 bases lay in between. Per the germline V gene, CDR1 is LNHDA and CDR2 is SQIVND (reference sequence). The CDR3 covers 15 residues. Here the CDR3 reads CASSIPLGAKNIQYF. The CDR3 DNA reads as TGTGCCAGTAGTATTCCCCTTGGGGCCAAAAACATTCAGTACTTC.

CDR3 DNA sequence: TGCGCCAGCAGCGGGGGGATGGACAGGTCCTACAATGAGCAGTTCTTC. It is translated as CASSGGMDRSYNEQFF. The rearrangement joins TRBV5-1 to TRBJ2-1, with D possibly TRBD1 on 7 matching bases. The V and J ends lost 4 bases and 1 base respectively, with 15 bases between them. The germline CDR1 and CDR2 sequences are SGHRS and YFSETQ. The CDR3 length is 16 residues.

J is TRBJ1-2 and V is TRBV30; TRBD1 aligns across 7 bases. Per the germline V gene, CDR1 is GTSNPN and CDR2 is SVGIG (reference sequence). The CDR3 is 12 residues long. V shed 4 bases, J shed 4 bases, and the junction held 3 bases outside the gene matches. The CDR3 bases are TGTGCCTGGAAAGGGGGCAGCTATGGCTACACCTTC. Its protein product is CAWKGGSYGYTF.

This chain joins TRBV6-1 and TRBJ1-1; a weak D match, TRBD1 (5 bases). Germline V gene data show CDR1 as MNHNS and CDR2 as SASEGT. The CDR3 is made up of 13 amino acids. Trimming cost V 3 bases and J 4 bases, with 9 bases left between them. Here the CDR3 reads CASSEGGGTEAFF. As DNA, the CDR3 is TGTGCCAGCAGTGAGGGGGGTGGCACTGAAGCTTTCTTT.